These T cell receptor beta chains were read from a single sample in a study of blood T cells in healthy people across ages. MiXCR, applied by TCRdb to the 5' RACE reads, yields one record per CDR3 protein. The sample has hundreds of thousands of distinct CDR3 sequences, under 25% seen once. Sample: blood. These TCRs come from a man in his 70s in good health. Both conserved end residues are part of each CDR3. A D gene is named only where the DNA matches it firmly. Clone size, where shown, is once, few, many, or a class for clones that have expanded.

TRBD1	TRBV28	few	TRBJ2-5	TGTGCCAGCAGTCGACCCCGGGACAGGGGTCAGCAGCAGTACTTC	CASSRPRDRGQQQYF
-	TRBV12-3/TRBV12-4	-	TRBJ2-2	TGTGCCAGCAACCAAGGGGGTTTTAACACCGGGGAGCTGTTTTTT	CASNQGGFNTGELFF
-	TRBV4-1	-	TRBJ2-2	TGCGCCAGCAGCCAAGAGGGGGTATCGACCGGGGAGCTGTTTTTT	CASSQEGVSTGELFF
-	TRBV28	few	TRBJ2-5	TGTGCCGGCAACGACGGGGCTACAAGGCAGTACTTC	CAGNDGATRQYF
-	TRBV9	-	TRBJ1-4	TGTGCCAGCAGCGTAGGAGGCAGAGGGGCTGAAAAACTGTTTTTT	CASSVGGRGAEKLFF
-	TRBV6-1	few	TRBJ2-1	TGTGCCAGCAGTGAAGGTAACACCAACTACAATGAGCAGTTCTTC	CASSEGNTNYNEQFF
TRBD1	TRBV29-1	-	TRBJ1-2	TGCAGCGCCAGACAGGGGGCGGGGGGCTACACCTTC	CSARQGAGGYTF
TRBD2	TRBV20-1	few	TRBJ2-7	TGCAGTGCTAGTGGACTAGTCGGTCGCGAGCAGTACTTC	CSASGLVGREQYF
-	TRBV6-5	-	TRBJ2-7	TGTGCCAGCAGTCTCTCATTCTCCAACGAGCAGTACTTC	CASSLSFSNEQYF
TRBD1	TRBV6-2/TRBV6-3	few	TRBJ2-7	TGTGCCAGCAGTTCCGTGAACCGGGACAGGCGATACGAGCAGTACTTC	CASSSVNRDRRYEQYF
-	TRBV6-6	few	TRBJ2-1	TGTGCCAGCATCGGACGGTACAATGAGCAGTTCTTC	CASIGRYNEQFF
-	TRBV20-1	-	TRBJ1-4	TGCAGTGCTAGAGCCCAGGGAAATGAAAAACTGTTTTTT	CSARAQGNEKLFF
-	TRBV19	few	TRBJ2-1	TGTGCCAGTAGTATTTCCAGGGGTTGGTACAATGAGCAGTTCTTC	CASSISRGWYNEQFF
-	TRBV6-7	-	TRBJ2-3	TGTGCCAGCAGTTCCCGGGCATCCGGCTGCCCACAGCCTATCACAGATACGCAGTATTTT	CASSSRASGCPQPITDTQYF
-	TRBV7-3	-	TRBJ1-1	TGTACCAGCAGCCCCGGGGGCGGACTGCGGAACACTGAAGCTTTCTTT	CTSSPGGGLRNTEAFF
-	TRBV5-1	-	TRBJ2-1	TGCGCCAGCAGCGAATCGGGACCCCCAAGGGAGCAGTTCTTC	CASSESGPPREQFF
-	TRBV5-1	many	TRBJ2-3	TGCGCCAGCAGCTTGGACGGTAGCGGCACAGATACGCAGTATTTT	CASSLDGSGTDTQYF
-	TRBV2	few	TRBJ1-1	TGTGCCAGCAGTGAAAGGTCAGGGTGGAGGTCGGACACTGAAGCTTTCTTT	CASSERSGWRSDTEAFF
TRBD2	TRBV20-1	few	TRBJ2-1	TGCAGTGCGCGGACTAGCGCTTACAATGAGCAGTTCTTC	CSARTSAYNEQFF
TRBD2	TRBV6-5	few	TRBJ2-2	TGTGCCAGCAGTTACGAGGCGGCGGGAGTAGGAACCGGGGAGCTGTTTTTT	CASSYEAAGVGTGELFF
TRBD2	TRBV29-1	-	TRBJ2-2	TGCAGCGTTAATACGATTCATCCGGGACTAGCGGGTGCCGGGGAGCTGTTTTTT	CSVNTIHPGLAGAGELFF
TRBD1	TRBV7-9	-	TRBJ2-7	TGTGCCAGCAGCTTAGGACAGGGGAGATTCTACGAGCAGTACTTC	CASSLGQGRFYEQYF
TRBD2	TRBV7-8	few	TRBJ2-1	TGTGCCAGCAGCTCCCTGGGGGAGGGGCAGTTCTTC	CASSSLGEGQFF
-	TRBV3-1	-	TRBJ2-1	TGTGCCAGCAGCCTCTCCGGGACTCGTCACAATGAGCAGTTCTTC	CASSLSGTRHNEQFF
TRBD1	TRBV7-9	many	TRBJ2-7	TGTGCCAGCAGCTTAGAGGGACAGGCTATCTACGAGCAGTACTTC	CASSLEGQAIYEQYF
-	TRBV12-3/TRBV12-4	few	TRBJ2-3	TGTGCCAGCAGTGCTGGGGCCTTTTTGTCGCGGGGCACAGATACGCAGTATTTT	CASSAGAFLSRGTDTQYF
-	TRBV4-1	few	TRBJ2-7	TGCGCCAGCAGCCAAGAAGGGAATTCCCACGAGCAGTACTTC	CASSQEGNSHEQYF
-	TRBV7-2	-	TRBJ2-2	TGTGCCAGCAGCTCGCTCGTCGGGAACACCGGGGAGCTGTTTTTT	CASSSLVGNTGELFF
TRBD2	TRBV12-3/TRBV12-4	-	TRBJ2-7	TGTGCCAGCAGTTTAGAGGGGCCGGGGGGTATGAAGCAGTACTTC	CASSLEGPGGMKQYF
-	TRBV2	few	TRBJ1-4	TGTGCCAGCAGTGAGGGGGCAGGGGTCGAAAAACTGTTTTTT	CASSEGAGVEKLFF
TRBD2	TRBV4-3	few	TRBJ2-1	TGCGCCAGCAGCCAAGAATTGCGGGAGGGCCCGGGGTTCTTC	CASSQELREGPGFF
TRBD2	TRBV10-3	-	TRBJ2-1	TGTGCCATCAGTGAGACTAGCGGGAGTGAGCAGTTCTTC	CAISETSGSEQFF
-	TRBV14	-	TRBJ2-1	TGTGCCAGCAGCACTCACCCCTTGGGAGTAGGCAATGAGCAGTTCTTC	CASSTHPLGVGNEQFF
TRBD2	TRBV20-1	few	TRBJ2-1	TGCAGTGCTAGAGGGACTAGCGGCCTCTACAATGAGCAGTTCTTC	CSARGTSGLYNEQFF
TRBD2	TRBV6-2/TRBV6-3	few	TRBJ2-7	TGTGCCAGCAGGAGGACTAGCGGGGGATACGAGCAGTACTTC	CASRRTSGGYEQYF
TRBD1	TRBV5-1	once	TRBJ1-3	TGCGCCAGCAGCTTGGAGGGACAGGGATCCTCGGGTGGAAACACCATATATTTT	CASSLEGQGSSGGNTIYF
TRBD2	TRBV12-3/TRBV12-4	few	TRBJ2-1	TGTGCCAGCCGGGATAGCGGGATTTCCTACAATGAGCAGTTCTTC	CASRDSGISYNEQFF
TRBD1	TRBV20-1	few	TRBJ1-1	TGCAGTGCTAGAAGGACAGGGGGAATATCTGAAGCTTTCTTT	CSARRTGGISEAFF
-	TRBV7-8	-	TRBJ2-1	TGTGCCAGCAGCTTAGACGGGAGCACCTACAATGAGCAGTTCTTC	CASSLDGSTYNEQFF
TRBD2	TRBV12-3/TRBV12-4	-	TRBJ2-3	TGTGTCAGCAGCCAGCGACTAGCGGGTCCCACCGGTACGCAGTATTTT	CVSSQRLAGPTGTQYF
-	TRBV6-2/TRBV6-3	few	TRBJ2-1	TGTGCCAGCAGCTTTGGAGGGCCAAGTGTTTATGAGCAGTTCTTC	CASSFGGPSVYEQFF
TRBD1	TRBV29-1	-	TRBJ1-4	TGCAGCGTTGAAGATGACAGGGGTGGTAACGAAAAACTGTTTTTT	CSVEDDRGGNEKLFF
-	TRBV5-1	-	TRBJ2-5	TGCGCCAGCAGCTTGGTGGTGATGGAGACCCAGTACTTC	CASSLVVMETQYF
TRBD2	TRBV5-1	few	TRBJ2-7	TGCGCCAGCAGCGCGGAGGCTAGCGGGAGTGTCCACGAGCAGTACTTC	CASSAEASGSVHEQYF
-	TRBV2	-	TRBJ2-5	TGTGCCAGCAGTGTGATCGGGCGTGGCGTGGAGACCCAGTACTTC	CASSVIGRGVETQYF